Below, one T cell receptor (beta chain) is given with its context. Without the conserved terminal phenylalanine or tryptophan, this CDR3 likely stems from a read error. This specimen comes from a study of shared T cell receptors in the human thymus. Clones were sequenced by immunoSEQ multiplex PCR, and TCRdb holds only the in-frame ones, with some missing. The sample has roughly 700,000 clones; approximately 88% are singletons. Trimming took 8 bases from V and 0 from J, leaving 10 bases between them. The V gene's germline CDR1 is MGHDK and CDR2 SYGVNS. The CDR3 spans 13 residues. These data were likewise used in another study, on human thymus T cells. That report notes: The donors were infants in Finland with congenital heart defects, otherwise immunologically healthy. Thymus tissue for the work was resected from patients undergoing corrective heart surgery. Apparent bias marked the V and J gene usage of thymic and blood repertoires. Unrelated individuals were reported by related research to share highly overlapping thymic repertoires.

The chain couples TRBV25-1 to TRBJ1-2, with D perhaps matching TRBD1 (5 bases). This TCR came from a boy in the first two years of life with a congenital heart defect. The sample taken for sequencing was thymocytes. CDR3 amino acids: CASFGGTNYGYTL. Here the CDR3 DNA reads TGTGCCAGCTTTGGGGGGACTAACTATGGCTACACCCTC.